This T cell receptor beta chain was recovered during a study of shared clonotypes between healthy human individuals. To note about this clone: Its specificity is not known. It is likely a read error: a sequence one base away is far more abundant.

The V segment lost 3 bases and the J segment 6 bases; nucleotides outside the gene matches: 9. Looked up from germline, CDR1 is KGHSH and CDR2 is LQKENI. The CDR3 has 15 residues. Using immunoSEQ multiplex PCR, the repertoire was profiled, and TCRdb retains in-frame clones only, with some absent. The table has some 500,000 clones, around 79% seen once. Donors comprised healthy HIV-negative adults lacking recent acute infections or vaccinations. The study's findings and limits: How much donors shared clonotypes was expected to be affected by sequencing depth. Sampling used blood alone; tissue repertoires probably differ.

The clonotype was recovered from a woman in her forties in good health. Some clones in this sample may be carry-over from other donors' samples. What was sequenced was PBMCs. The rearrangement joins TRBV18 to TRBJ2-7, with 9 positions matching TRBD1. The DNA for the CDR3 is TGTGCCAGCTCACCCACCAGGACAGGGGAGACCGAGCAGTACTTC. This sequence encodes CASSPTRTGETEQYF.